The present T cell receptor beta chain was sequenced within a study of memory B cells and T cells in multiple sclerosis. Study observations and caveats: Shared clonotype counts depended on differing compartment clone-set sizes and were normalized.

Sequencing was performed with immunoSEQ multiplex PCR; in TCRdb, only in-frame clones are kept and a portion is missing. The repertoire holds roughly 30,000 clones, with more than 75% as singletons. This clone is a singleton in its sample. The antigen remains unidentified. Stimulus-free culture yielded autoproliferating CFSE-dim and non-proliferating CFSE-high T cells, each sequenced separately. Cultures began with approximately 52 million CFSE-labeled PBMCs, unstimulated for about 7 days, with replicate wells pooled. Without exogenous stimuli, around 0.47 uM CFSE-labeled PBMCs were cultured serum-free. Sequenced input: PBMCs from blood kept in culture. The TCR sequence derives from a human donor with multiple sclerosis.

The CDR3 nucleotides are TGTGCCAGCATCCCCTCAAGGGGGGCCGGCACAGATACGCAGTATTTT. Residues: CASIPSRGAGTDTQYF. This chain links TRBV28 with TRBJ2-3; D assignment may be TRBD1 or TRBD2 (6 bases each). The CDR3 is 16 residues long. The V and J ends lost 7 bases and 1 base respectively, with 18 bases between them. CDR1 MDHEN and CDR2 SYDVKM come from the germline V gene.